The 19 T cell receptor beta chains listed next were all sequenced from one sample in a study of T cell clones after liver transplantation. Sequenced by immunoSEQ multiplex PCR; TCRdb stores in-frame clones only, minus some. This sample has around 110,000 clones, with over 75% found just once. The sequenced sample was CD4+ T cells from blood, obtained 12 months after liver transplant. The receptors were sampled from a human patient who received a liver transplant. Some of the T cells might come from the graft donor.

This chain uses TRBV9 with TRBJ2-1; 14 bases are shared with TRBD2. The CDR3 consists of 18 residues. V was clipped by 4 bases and J by 7 bases; unmatched bases: 13. Per the germline V gene, CDR1 is SGDLS and CDR2 is YYNGEE. This CDR3 is CASSSRLAGGLGRNEQFF. CDR3 nucleotide sequence: TGTGCCAGCAGCTCACGACTAGCGGGAGGGCTAGGGCGGAATGAGCAGTTCTTC.

The chain employs TRBV5-1 and TRBJ2-1; TRBD2 is a possible D gene (6 bases). CDR1 SGHRS and CDR2 YFSETQ come from the germline V gene. Trimming cost V 0 bases and J 5 bases, with 12 bases left between them. CDR3 length: 15 amino acids. The CDR3 is CASSLAGAGNNEQFF. In DNA form, the CDR3 reads TGCGCCAGCAGCTTGGCGGGAGCAGGAAACAATGAGCAGTTCTTC. Complete variable domain (other parts from reference TRBV5-1 and TRBJ2-1): KAGVTQTPRYLIKTRGQQVTLSCSPISGHRSVSWYQQTPGQGLQFLFEYFSETQRNKGNFPGRFSGRQFSNSRSEMNVSTLELGDSALYLCASSLAGAGNNEQFFGPGTRLTVL.

The chain combines TRBV6-1 with TRBJ1-5; unclear D gene. The V end lost 6 bases, the J end lost 3 bases, and 6 bases lay between the germline ends. CDR3 length: 12 residues. Germline CDR1 is MNHNS and CDR2 is SASEGT. The CDR3 nucleotides are TGTGCCAGCAGCCAGGACAATCAGCCCCAGCATTTT. Protein: CASSQDNQPQHF.

This chain connects TRBV7-2 to TRBJ2-4, with 7 bases identical to TRBD1. CDR1 and CDR2 (germline): SGHTA, FQGNSA. Unmatched junction bases numbered 1, after V lost 3 bases and J lost 2 bases. The CDR3 totals 14 residues. The CDR3 bases are TGTGCCAGCAGCTTGGGACAGACCAAAAACATTCAGTACTTC. It specifies CASSLGQTKNIQYF.

The chain uses TRBV5-1 and TRBJ2-5, with D maybe TRBD2 (6 bases). The germline CDR1 and CDR2 sequences are SGHRS and YFSETQ. CDR3 size: 15 residues. The germline V and J ends were trimmed by 4 bases and 2 bases, with 15 bases remaining between them. The CDR3, as DNA: TGCGCCAGCAGCCTCCTGGCGGGGTTTCAAGAGACCCAGTACTTC. Protein product: CASSLLAGFQETQYF.

The J gene is TRBJ2-1, the V gene TRBV11-1; 14 bases line up with TRBD2. This CDR3 spans 19 amino acids. The germline gives CDR1 SGHAT, CDR2 FQDESV (reference sequence). V lost 1 base and J lost 4; bases outside the gene matches: 9. The chain's CDR3 is CASSLETVRTSGRYNEQFF. The CDR3, as DNA: TGTGCCAGCAGCTTAGAAACAGTTAGGACTAGCGGGAGGTACAATGAGCAGTTCTTC.

The chain is built from TRBV5-1 and TRBJ2-7, with a weak D call TRBD2 (6 bases). V lost 6 bases to trimming and J lost 5 bases, with 18 bases between them. The CDR3 length is 14 residues. Germline loops: CDR1 SGHRS, CDR2 YFSETQ. For the CDR3, the DNA is TGCGCCAGCACCCTAGGGGCCAGGGAGGACGAGCAGTACTTC. Translating it yields CASTLGAREDEQYF.

This sequence joins TRBV5-4 and TRBJ1-1; D might be TRBD1 (6 bases). CDR1 is SGHNT, CDR2 YYREEE, per germline (reference sequence). The CDR3 is made up of 18 amino acids. V lost 0 bases to trimming and J lost 4 bases, with 22 bases between them. The CDR3 loop is CASSLDRTAPGPGTEAFF. CDR3 bases: TGTGCCAGCAGCTTGGATCGGACAGCACCGGGCCCGGGCACTGAAGCTTTCTTT.

The genes are TRBV2 and TRBJ1-5; D is unclear. Germline CDR1 reads SNHLY; CDR2 reads FYNNEI. The ends were cut back, 1 base at V and 1 base at J, with 11 bases in the middle. The CDR3 is 16 residues long. The CDR3 here is CASSEGTASSNQPQHF. The DNA for the CDR3 is TGTGCCAGCAGTGAAGGTACGGCATCCAGCAATCAGCCCCAGCATTTT.

This sequence joins TRBV7-6 and TRBJ2-3; 7 bases map to TRBD2. Unmatched junction bases numbered 11, after V lost 5 bases and J lost 3 bases. This CDR3 is 16 amino acids long. Germline V CDR1 and CDR2: SGHVS, FNYEAQ. In DNA form, the CDR3 reads TGTGCCAGCAGCCCCCGGGCTAGCGGTCTAACAGATACGCAGTATTTT. Translated: CASSPRASGLTDTQYF.

CDR3 bases: TGCGCCAGCTCGGAGGGTTCAGATACGCAGTATTTT. As protein: CASSEGSDTQYF. This sequence joins TRBV5-1 and TRBJ2-3; a possible D gene is TRBD2 (6 bases). Trimming cost V 7 bases and J 4 bases, with 10 bases left between them. The CDR3 covers 12 residues. Germline V gives CDR1 SGHRS, CDR2 YFSETQ.

CDR3: CSALENTEAFF. The CDR3 region has the DNA TGCAGTGCGCTGGAGAACACTGAAGCTTTCTTT. The rearrangement joins TRBV20-1 to TRBJ1-1, with D uncertain. This CDR3 has 11 residues. Per the germline V gene, CDR1 is DFQATT and CDR2 is SNEGSKA (reference sequence). V lost 6 bases to trimming and J lost 1 base, with 6 bases between them.

The chain is built from TRBV11-3 and TRBJ1-1; D unclear. V shed 3 bases and J shed 6 bases, with 11 bases lying between them. CDR1 and CDR2 from the germline V gene are SGHNT and YENEEA. There are 13 residues in the CDR3. CDR3 protein: CASSFGSMAEAFF. The CDR3 nucleotides are TGTGCCAGCAGCTTCGGATCTATGGCTGAAGCTTTCTTT.

The chain combines TRBV28 with TRBJ2-7, with 14 bases fitting TRBD2. CDR3 length equals 16 residues. The V gene end was trimmed by 6 bases and the J gene end by 0 bases; junction bases not matched to a gene: 4. The germline V gene has CDR1 MDHEN and CDR2 SYDVKM. Here the CDR3 DNA reads TGTGCCAGCAGACCGGGACTAGCGGGAGTCTCCTACGAGCAGTACTTC. This codes for CASRPGLAGVSYEQYF.

V usage is TRBV7-9 and J usage is TRBJ2-7; D might be TRBD1 (5 bases). The CDR3 sequence is 14 residues long. Germline V gene sequence: CDR1 SEHNR, CDR2 FQNEAQ (reference sequence). The ends were cut back, 4 bases at V and 4 bases at J, with 14 bases in the middle. The CDR3 protein is CASSSLTASYEQYF. The CDR3 DNA sequence: TGTGCCAGCAGCTCCCTGACAGCCTCGTACGAGCAGTACTTC.

The chain recombines TRBV14 with TRBJ2-3; 7 bases agree with TRBD2. The CDR3 length is 14 residues. Per germline, CDR1 SGHDN and CDR2 FVKESK. The J segment lost 2 bases and the V segment lost 3 bases, leaving 2 bases of the junction unmatched. CDR3 loop: CASSHGTTTDTQYF. The CDR3 DNA reads as TGTGCCAGCAGCCATGGGACTACCACAGATACGCAGTATTTT.

This sequence joins TRBV9 and TRBJ1-4; D is unclear. Germline assignment: CDR1 SGDLS and CDR2 YYNGEE. This CDR3 is built from 15 residues. V dropped 1 base and J dropped 4 bases, with 11 bases sitting between them. This CDR3 reads CASSVSFGVNEKLFF. CDR3 sequence (DNA): TGTGCCAGCAGCGTATCATTTGGGGTTAATGAAAAACTGTTTTTT.

The rearrangement uses TRBV5-1 and TRBJ1-1, with TRBD1 matching 8 bases. The CDR3 sequence is 15 residues long. Trimming at V came to 4 bases and at J to 0 bases, leaving 5 bases not matched to a gene. Germline values: CDR1 SGHRS, CDR2 YFSETQ. Written as DNA, the CDR3 is TGCGCCAGCAGCCTGGGACAGGCATTGAACACTGAAGCTTTCTTT. It specifies CASSLGQALNTEAFF.

The genes are TRBV10-3 and TRBJ1-4, with TRBD1 identical over 12 bases. The CDR3 has 17 residues. V was pared by 6 bases and J by 7 bases, with 12 bases of the junction left unmatched. Germline V lookup: CDR1 ENHRY, CDR2 SYGVKD. For the CDR3, the DNA is TGTGCCATCAGCGAGGGGGGACAGGGGGCTTCTGGTGAAAAACTGTTTTTT. This encodes CAISEGGQGASGEKLFF.